This T cell receptor (beta chain) was retrieved from a study of identical twins. Broader study findings: Among beta out-of-frame sequences, excess sharing between twins appeared weaker. For zero-insertion analyses, partial confounding could come from invariant MAIT and iNKT cells.

CDR1 and CDR2 from the germline V gene are SGHVS and FQNEAQ. The CDR3 is made up of 19 amino acids. V was pared by 3 bases and J by 0 bases, with 22 bases between. This clonotype has ten or more counts. Its specificity is unknown. Carrying unique molecular identifiers, the cDNA also gained a universal primer site through template switching. Each CDR3 protein gets one entry after TCRdb re-called the 5' RACE reads with MiXCR. The sample consists of about 160,000 distinct CDR3 sequences, roughly 3.3% of them appearing once. Every sampled donor was Caucasian and healthy. The chain links TRBV7-8 to TRBJ2-3; the D gene is possibly TRBD2 (6 bases). The source material was memory T cells sorted from blood. The sequence was collected from a man between 18 and 35 years old in good health. The CDR3 nucleotides read TGTGCCAGCAGCTTTCGTCGCGCGGACTTGGGACTTAGCACAGATACGCAGTATTTT. This translates into CASSFRRADLGLSTDTQYF.